Following are 2 T cell receptor beta chains from one sample sequenced in a study of early T cells in non-severe SARS-CoV-2 infection. TCRdb redid the calling of the 5' RACE reads with MiXCR, one entry per CDR3 protein. In the table there are about 56,000 distinct CDR3 sequences, roughly a tenth of which are singletons. The specimen was whole blood. These TCRs come from an adult who was a healthcare worker with PCR-confirmed SARS-CoV-2 infection or an uninfected control (not recorded which).

Concerning this clonotype itself: This may come from a read error, since a much larger clone is one base off. The rearrangement links TRBV12-3 or TRBV12-4 to TRBJ2-3, with D unresolved. With 2 bases removed from V and 0 bases from J, the gap between germline ends came to 9 bases. The CDR3 length is 15 residues. The CDR3 DNA follows: TGTGCCAGCAGTTTAATCCATGGAAGCACAGATACGCAGTATTTT. This gives the protein CASSLIHGSTDTQYF.

This clonotype was seen at least ten times. The chain has TRBV21-1 and TRBJ1-2; TRBD1 was called by the table and not checked on the DNA. TRBV21-1 is designated a pseudogene. This CDR3 has 16 amino acids. CDR3 region: CASSKVGGESFYGYTF. The CDR3 DNA follows: TGTGCCAGCAGCAAAGTGGGGGGCGAAAGCTTCTATGGCTACACCTTC.